Below, one TCR beta chain is given with its context. Its specificity is not known. CDR1 and CDR2 (germline): MDHEN, SYDVKM. The CDR3 totals 14 residues. The ends were cut back, 6 bases at V and 2 bases at J, with 11 bases in the middle. This sample is drawn from a study of cytomegalovirus exposure and HLA in healthy donors. Points from the study as a whole: A missense DCLRE1C variant was associated with V- and J-gene trimming of TCR beta chains in a later analysis, and an independent cohort replicated the association. Across donors, sequencing depth was assumed by presence/absence analyses to be roughly uniform.

PCR was performed using 60 Vbeta and 13 Jbeta primers. Original analysis: There were 80 million to 95 million unique TCR beta chains by a later count, and about 11 million of them were shared. Profiling relied on immunoSEQ multiplex PCR, and the TCRdb table lists in-frame clones only, not all of them. V, J and clone size are taken as reported in that table, and D and trimming were inferred from the DNA itself. Among 150,000 to 200,000 clones listed, 10% to 15% were seen once. V gene TRBV28 combines with J gene TRBJ2-1, with TRBD1 as a possible D gene (5 bases). This clonotype originated in a man in his fifties in good health and CMV-seropositive. Material: PBMCs. CDR3 sequence: CASRTVGAYNEQFF. CDR3 DNA sequence: TGTGCCAGCAGGACAGTCGGAGCCTACAATGAGCAGTTCTTC. Together with reference TRBV28 and TRBJ2-1, the CDR3 gives the full variable domain: DVKVTQSSRYLVKRTGEKVFLECVQDMDHENMFWYRQDPGLGLRLIYFSYDVKMKEKGDIPEGYSVSREKKERFSLILESASTNQTSMYLCASRTVGAYNEQFFGPGTRLTVL.